This T cell receptor (beta chain) was sequenced during a study of blood T cell repertoires in COVID-19. At the level of the study: PBMCs, B-cell-depleted T cells, or T cells provided the cDNA or gDNA that made up the material.

The CDR3 is 14 residues long. Per germline, CDR1 MNHEY and CDR2 SVGAGI. Unmatched junction bases numbered 4, after V lost 5 bases and J lost 1 base. Some clones are missing from TCRdb's copy, which holds only in-frame ones; the method was immunoSEQ multiplex PCR. The sample has roughly 140,000 clones, approximately 87% seen once. The gene calls are TRBV6-5 and TRBJ1-2; 7 bases map to TRBD1. Input material: PBMCs or T cells enriched from blood (not recorded which). The receptor comes from a man aged 55 to 69 who had recovered from COVID-19. CDR3 in amino acids: CASSNTGVNYGYTF. The CDR3, as DNA: TGTGCCAGCAGTAACACAGGGGTTAACTATGGCTACACCTTC.